The clone carrying this T cell receptor (beta chain) was recorded at least ten times. The data belong to a study of T-cell reconstitution after alpha-beta-depleted transplantation in children. As it was prepared, the TCRbeta library received unique molecular identifiers. From the PCR reads, TCRdb called clonotypes with MiXCR, one entry per CDR3 protein. This table holds 200,000 to 300,000 distinct CDR3 sequences, around 25% found once. The CDR3 length is 14 residues. Germline values: CDR1 SQVTM, CDR2 ANQGSEA. V shed 6 bases and J shed 0 bases, with 15 bases lying between them. The sample in question was PBMCs, obtained before TCRalphabeta/CD19-depleted stem cell transplant. J is TRBJ2-7 and V is TRBV29-1; TRBD1 might be the D (6 bases). The TCR was taken from a girl aged 2 to 9 with Fanconi anemia, due to receive a stem cell transplant. CDR3 protein: CSVNDRSTSYEQYF. The CDR3, as DNA: TGCAGCGTGAATGACAGGAGTACCTCCTACGAGCAGTACTTC.